This T cell receptor (beta chain) emerged from a study of blood T cell repertoires in COVID-19. Study-level information: PBMCs, B-cell-depleted T cells, or T cells provided the cDNA or gDNA that made up the material.

V gave up 4 bases and J gave up 9 bases, with 8 bases separating them. Germline loops: CDR1 SGHNT, CDR2 YYREEE (reference sequence). This CDR3 spans 12 amino acids. In the original processing: Using reference gene primer amplification, nucleated cell counts were estimated. TCRdb's copy holds only in-frame clones and misses some; the assay was immunoSEQ multiplex PCR. V, J and clone size reflect that table, while D and trimming were determined from the DNA. Of around 230,000 clones listed, approximately 82% are singletons. Sample: peripheral blood. The TCR was taken from a woman in her 70s with active or convalescent COVID-19. The genes are TRBV5-4 and TRBJ1-6; tentatively, D is TRBD1 (5 bases). The CDR3 loop is CASSLRGSPLHF. CDR3 sequence (DNA): TGTGCCAGCAGCCTAAGGGGTTCACCCCTCCACTTT. The full variable domain, in which reference TRBV5-4 and TRBJ1-6 provide the parts outside the CDR3, is ETGVTQSPTHLIKTRGQQVTLRCSSQSGHNTVSWYQQALGQGPQFIFQYYREEENGRGNFPPRFSGLQFPNYSSELNVNALELDDSALYLCASSLRGSPLHFGNGTRLTVT.